This T cell receptor beta chain comes out of a study of blood T cell repertoires in COVID-19. Study overall: Acute and convalescent COVID-19 specimens originated in the United States, Italy and Spain. Nucleic acid was either cDNA or gDNA, and it came from T cells, B-cell-depleted T cells, or PBMCs.

In the source study's methods: Scientists estimated how many nucleated cells there were by amplifying reference gene primers. Sequenced by immunoSEQ multiplex PCR; TCRdb stores in-frame clones only, minus some. V and J calls and clone size come straight from that table; D and trimming were deduced from the DNA. Of 150,000 to 200,000 clones listed, around 85% are singletons. The CDR3 contains 16 residues. This chain connects TRBV21-1 to TRBJ1-5; the table gives TRBD1 as D, unverified against the DNA. TRBV21-1 is tagged as a pseudogene. Sequences were obtained from peripheral blood. The TCR comes from a man aged 55 to 70 with acute or convalescent COVID-19. CDR3 DNA: TGTGCCAGCAGCCCTTACAGGGGCGGGTCACACCAGCCCCAGCATTTT. Translated: CASSPYRGGSHQPQHF.